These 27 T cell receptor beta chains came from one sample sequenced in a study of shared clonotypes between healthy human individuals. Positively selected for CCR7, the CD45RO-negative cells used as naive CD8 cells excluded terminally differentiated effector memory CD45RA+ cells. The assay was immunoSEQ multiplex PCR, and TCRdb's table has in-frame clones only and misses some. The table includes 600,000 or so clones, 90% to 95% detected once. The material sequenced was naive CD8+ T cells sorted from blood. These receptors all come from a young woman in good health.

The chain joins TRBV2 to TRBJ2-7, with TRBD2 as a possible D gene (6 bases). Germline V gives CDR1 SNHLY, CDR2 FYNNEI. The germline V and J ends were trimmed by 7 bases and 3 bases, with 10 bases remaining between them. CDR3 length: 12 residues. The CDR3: CASTRSGYEQYF. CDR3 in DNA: TGTGCCAGCACCCGTAGCGGCTACGAGCAGTACTTC.

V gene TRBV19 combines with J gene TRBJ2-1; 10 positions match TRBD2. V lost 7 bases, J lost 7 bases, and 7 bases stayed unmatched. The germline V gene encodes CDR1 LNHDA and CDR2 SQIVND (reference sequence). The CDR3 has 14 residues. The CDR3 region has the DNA TGTGCCAGTACTCTAGCGGGAGCGTTAAATGAGCAGTTCTTC. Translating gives CASTLAGALNEQFF.

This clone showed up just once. CDR3 in DNA: TGTGCCAGTACCGGAGGGAATCTCGAGCAGTACTTC. It encodes CASTGGNLEQYF. This chain connects TRBV19 to TRBJ2-7; perhaps TRBD2 as D (6 bases). The germline V gene has CDR1 LNHDA and CDR2 SQIVND (reference sequence). Trimming took 7 bases from V and 6 from J, leaving 13 bases between them. The CDR3 sequence is 12 residues long.

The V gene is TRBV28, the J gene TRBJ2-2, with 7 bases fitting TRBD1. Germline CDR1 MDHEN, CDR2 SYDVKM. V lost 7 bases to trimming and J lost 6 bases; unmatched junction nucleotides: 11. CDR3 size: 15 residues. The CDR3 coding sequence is TGTGCCAGCAAAACCCCCGACAGGGCTGCCGGGGAGCTGTTTTTT. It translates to CASKTPDRAAGELFF.

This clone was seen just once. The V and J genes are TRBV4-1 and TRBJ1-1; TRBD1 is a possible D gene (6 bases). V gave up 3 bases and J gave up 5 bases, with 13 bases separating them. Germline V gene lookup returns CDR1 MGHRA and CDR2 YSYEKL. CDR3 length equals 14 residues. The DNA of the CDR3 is TGCGCCAGCAGCCATTCACAGGGATTTACTGAAGCTTTCTTT. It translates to CASSHSQGFTEAFF.

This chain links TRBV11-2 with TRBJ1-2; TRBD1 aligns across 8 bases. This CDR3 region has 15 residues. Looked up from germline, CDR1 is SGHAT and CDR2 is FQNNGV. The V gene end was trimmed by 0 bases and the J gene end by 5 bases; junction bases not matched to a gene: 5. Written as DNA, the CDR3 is TGTGCCAGCAGCTTAGATCAGGGGGCCCTATATGGCTACACCTTC. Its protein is CASSLDQGALYGYTF.

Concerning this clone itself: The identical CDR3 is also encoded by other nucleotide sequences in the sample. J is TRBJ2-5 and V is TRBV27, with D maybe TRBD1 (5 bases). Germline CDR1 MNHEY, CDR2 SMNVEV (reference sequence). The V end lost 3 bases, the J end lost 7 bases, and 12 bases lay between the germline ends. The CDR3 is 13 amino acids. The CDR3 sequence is CASSLSRAGTQYF. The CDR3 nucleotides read TGTGCCAGCAGTTTGTCCAGGGCAGGGACCCAGTACTTC.

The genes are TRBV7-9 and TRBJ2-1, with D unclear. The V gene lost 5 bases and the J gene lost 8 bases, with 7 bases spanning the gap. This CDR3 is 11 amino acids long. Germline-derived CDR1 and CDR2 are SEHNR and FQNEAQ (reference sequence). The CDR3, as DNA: TGTGCCAGCAGCCCGTGGGATGAGCAGTTCTTC. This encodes CASSPWDEQFF. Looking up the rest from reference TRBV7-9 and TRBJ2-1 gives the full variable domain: DTGVSQNPRHKITKRGQNVTFRCDPISEHNRLYWYRQTLGQGPEFLTYFQNEAQLEKSRLLSDRFSAERPKGSFSTLEIQRTEQGDSAMYLCASSPWDEQFFGPGTRLTVL.

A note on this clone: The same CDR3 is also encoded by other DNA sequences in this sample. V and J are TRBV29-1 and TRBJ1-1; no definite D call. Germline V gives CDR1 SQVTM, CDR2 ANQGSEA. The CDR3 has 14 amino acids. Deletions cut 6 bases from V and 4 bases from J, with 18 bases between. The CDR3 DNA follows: TGCAGCGTCGCTCTTGGGGTTGATTCCACTGAAGCTTTCTTT. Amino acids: CSVALGVDSTEAFF.

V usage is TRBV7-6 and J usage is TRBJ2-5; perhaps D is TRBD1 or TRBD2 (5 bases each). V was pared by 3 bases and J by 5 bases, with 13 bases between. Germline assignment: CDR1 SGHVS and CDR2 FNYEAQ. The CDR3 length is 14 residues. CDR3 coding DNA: TGTGCCAGCAGCTTTTCAGGGACCGGGGAGACCCAGTACTTC. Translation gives CASSFSGTGETQYF.

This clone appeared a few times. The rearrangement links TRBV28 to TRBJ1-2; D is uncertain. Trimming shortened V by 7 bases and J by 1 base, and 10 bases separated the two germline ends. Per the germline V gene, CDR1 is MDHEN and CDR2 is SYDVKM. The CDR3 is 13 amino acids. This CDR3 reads CASTASVNYGYTF. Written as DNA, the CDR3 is TGTGCCAGCACGGCAAGCGTTAACTATGGCTACACCTTC.

The CDR3 DNA reads TGTGCCAGCAGTTTTGCAGAAAAACTGTTTTTT. Translation: CASSFAEKLFF. The chain uses TRBV28 and TRBJ1-4, with D unclear. The V and J ends lost 3 bases and 8 bases respectively, with 4 bases between them. The CDR3 has 11 residues. Germline V lookup: CDR1 MDHEN, CDR2 SYDVKM.

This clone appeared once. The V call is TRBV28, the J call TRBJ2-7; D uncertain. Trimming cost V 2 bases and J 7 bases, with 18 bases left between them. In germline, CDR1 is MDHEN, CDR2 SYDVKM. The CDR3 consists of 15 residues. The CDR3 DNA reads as TGTGCCAGCAGTTTACTCGCGTCCCCATTGTTGGAGCAGTACTTC. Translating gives CASSLLASPLLEQYF.

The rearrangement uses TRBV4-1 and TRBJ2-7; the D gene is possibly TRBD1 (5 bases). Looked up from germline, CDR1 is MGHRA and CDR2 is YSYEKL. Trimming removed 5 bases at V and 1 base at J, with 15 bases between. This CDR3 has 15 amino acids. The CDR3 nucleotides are TGCGCCAGCAGCACACTCGACACAGGATCCTACGAGCAGTACTTC. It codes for CASSTLDTGSYEQYF.

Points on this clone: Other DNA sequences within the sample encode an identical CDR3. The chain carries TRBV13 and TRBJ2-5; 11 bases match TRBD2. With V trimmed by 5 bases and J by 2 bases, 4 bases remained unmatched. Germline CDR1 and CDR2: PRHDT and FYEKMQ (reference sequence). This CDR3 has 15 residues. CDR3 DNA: TGTGCCAGCAGCCCGCGACTAGCGGGACAAGAGACCCAGTACTTC. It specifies CASSPRLAGQETQYF. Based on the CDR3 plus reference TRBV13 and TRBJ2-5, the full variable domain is AAGVIQSPRHLIKEKRETATLKCYPIPRHDTVYWYQQGPGQDPQFLISFYEKMQSDKGSIPDRFSAQQFSDYHSELNMSSLELGDSALYFCASSPRLAGQETQYFGPGTRLLVL.

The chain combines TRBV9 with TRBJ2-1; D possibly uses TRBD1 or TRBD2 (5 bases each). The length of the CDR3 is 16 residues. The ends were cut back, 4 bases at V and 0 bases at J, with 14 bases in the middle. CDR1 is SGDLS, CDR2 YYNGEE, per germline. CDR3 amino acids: CASSPWDLNSYNEQFF. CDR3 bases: TGTGCCAGCAGCCCGTGGGACCTCAACTCCTACAATGAGCAGTTCTTC. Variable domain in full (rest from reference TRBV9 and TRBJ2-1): DSGVTQTPKHLITATGQRVTLRCSPRSGDLSVYWYQQSLDQGLQFLIQYYNGEERAKGNILERFSAQQFPDLHSELNLSSLELGDSALYFCASSPWDLNSYNEQFFGPGTRLTVL.

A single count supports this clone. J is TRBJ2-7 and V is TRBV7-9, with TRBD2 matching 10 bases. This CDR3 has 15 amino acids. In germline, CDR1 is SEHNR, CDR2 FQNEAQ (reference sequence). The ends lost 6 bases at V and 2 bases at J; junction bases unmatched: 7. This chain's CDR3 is CASRGIAGGTYEQYF. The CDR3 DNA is TGTGCCAGCAGAGGTATAGCGGGAGGTACCTACGAGCAGTACTTC.

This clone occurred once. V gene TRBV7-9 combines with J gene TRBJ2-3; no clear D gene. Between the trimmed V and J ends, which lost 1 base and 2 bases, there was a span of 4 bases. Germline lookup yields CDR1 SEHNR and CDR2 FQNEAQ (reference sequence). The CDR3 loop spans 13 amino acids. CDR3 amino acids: CASSLVVTDTQYF. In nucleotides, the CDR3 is TGTGCCAGCAGCTTAGTCGTCACAGATACGCAGTATTTT.

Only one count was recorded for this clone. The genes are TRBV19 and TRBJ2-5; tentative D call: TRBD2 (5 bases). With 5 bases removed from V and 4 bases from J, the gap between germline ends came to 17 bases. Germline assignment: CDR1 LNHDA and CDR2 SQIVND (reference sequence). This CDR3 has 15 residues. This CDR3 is CASSLWGVERETQYF. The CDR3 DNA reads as TGTGCCAGTAGTCTCTGGGGAGTGGAACGAGAGACCCAGTACTTC.

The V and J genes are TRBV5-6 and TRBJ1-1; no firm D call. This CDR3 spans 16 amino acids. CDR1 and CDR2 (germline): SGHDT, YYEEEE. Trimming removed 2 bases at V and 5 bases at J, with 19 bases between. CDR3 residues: CASSLEEKGIETEAFF. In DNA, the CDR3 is TGTGCCAGCAGCTTAGAAGAAAAGGGTATTGAAACTGAAGCTTTCTTT.

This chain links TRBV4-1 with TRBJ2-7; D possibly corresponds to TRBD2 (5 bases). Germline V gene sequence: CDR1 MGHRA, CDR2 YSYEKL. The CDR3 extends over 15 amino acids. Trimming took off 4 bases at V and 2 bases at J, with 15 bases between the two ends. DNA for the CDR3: TGCGCCAGCAGCCGCGGGTTTGTCGATGCCTACGAGCAGTACTTC. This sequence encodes CASSRGFVDAYEQYF.

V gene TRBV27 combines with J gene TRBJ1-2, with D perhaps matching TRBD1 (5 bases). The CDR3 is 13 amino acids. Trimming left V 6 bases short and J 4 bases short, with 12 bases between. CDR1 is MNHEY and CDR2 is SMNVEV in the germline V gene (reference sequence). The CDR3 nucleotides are TGTGCCAGCAGAACCAGGGAGGGCTATGGCTACACCTTC. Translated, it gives CASRTREGYGYTF.

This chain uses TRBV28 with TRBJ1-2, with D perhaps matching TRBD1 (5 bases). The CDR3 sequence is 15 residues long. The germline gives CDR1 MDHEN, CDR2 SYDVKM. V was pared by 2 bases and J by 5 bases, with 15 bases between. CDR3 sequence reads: CASSLILDTRYGYTF. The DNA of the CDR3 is TGTGCCAGCAGTTTAATTTTGGACACAAGATATGGCTACACCTTC.

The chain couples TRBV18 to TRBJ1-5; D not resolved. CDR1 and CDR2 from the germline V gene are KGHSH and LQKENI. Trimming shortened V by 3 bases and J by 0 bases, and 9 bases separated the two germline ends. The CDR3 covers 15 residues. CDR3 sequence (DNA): TGTGCCAGCTCACCGACGACATATAGCAATCAGCCCCAGCATTTT. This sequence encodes CASSPTTYSNQPQHF. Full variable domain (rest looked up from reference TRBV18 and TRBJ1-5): NAGVMQNPRHLVRRRGQEARLRCSPMKGHSHVYWYRQLPEEGLKFMVYLQKENIIDESGMPKERFSAEFPKEGPSILRIQQVVRGDSAAYFCASSPTTYSNQPQHFGDGTRLSIL.

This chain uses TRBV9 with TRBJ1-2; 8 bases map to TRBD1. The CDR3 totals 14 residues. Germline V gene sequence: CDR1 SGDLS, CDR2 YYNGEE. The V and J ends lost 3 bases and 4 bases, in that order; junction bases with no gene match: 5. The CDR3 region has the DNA TGTGCCAGCAGCGGGACAGGGAGTGCCTATGGCTACACCTTC. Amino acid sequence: CASSGTGSAYGYTF.

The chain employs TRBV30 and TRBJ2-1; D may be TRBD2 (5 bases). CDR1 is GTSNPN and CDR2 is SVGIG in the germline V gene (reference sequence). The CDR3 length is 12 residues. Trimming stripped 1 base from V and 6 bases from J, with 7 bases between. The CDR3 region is CAWSEDSNEQFF. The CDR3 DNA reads TGTGCCTGGAGTGAGGACTCCAATGAGCAGTTCTTC.

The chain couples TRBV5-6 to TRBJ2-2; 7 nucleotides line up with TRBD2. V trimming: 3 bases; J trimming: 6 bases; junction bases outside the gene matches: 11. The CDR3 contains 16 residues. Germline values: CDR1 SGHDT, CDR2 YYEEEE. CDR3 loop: CASSSGVLGLSGELFF. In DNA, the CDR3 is TGTGCCAGCAGCTCCGGAGTATTGGGACTATCCGGGGAGCTGTTTTTT.